Presented here are 23 T cell receptor beta chains from one specimen sequenced in a study of blood T cell repertoires in COVID-19 (dated by TCRdb to 2018 to 2020). Library preparation used the immunoSEQ multiplex PCR assay. The immuneACCESS repertoire file appears here via TCRdb, limited to in-frame rearrangements. These files lack a portion of the clones; in checked studies, under half of the deficit traces to unresolved V genes, and the cause of the others is not known. This sample lists some 150,000 clones; about 90% were detected once. The biggest ten clones account for about a tenth of the sample. Sequenced input: peripheral blood. Receptors originate from a woman aged 55-75 years with COVID-19, enrolled during active disease.

This clone showed up just a few times. This sample includes further DNA sequences coding for the same CDR3. The chain links TRBV24-1 to TRBJ2-2; 10 bases map to TRBD2. J was trimmed by 2 bases and V by 4 bases; bases with no gene match: 6. Germline V gene sequence: CDR1 KGHDR, CDR2 SFDVKD. This CDR3 comprises 17 residues. For the CDR3, the DNA is TGTGCCACCAGTGACCCCCGGACTAGCGGAAACACCGGGGAGCTGTTTTTT. As protein: CATSDPRTSGNTGELFF.

The J gene is TRBJ2-6, the V gene TRBV30, with D uncertain. The V and J ends lost 3 bases and 0 bases respectively, with 3 bases between them. This CDR3 is 13 amino acids long. In germline, CDR1 is GTSNPN, CDR2 SVGIG (reference sequence). The CDR3, as DNA: TGTGCCTGGAGGGCCTCTGGGGCCAACGTCCTGACTTTC. Amino acid sequence: CAWRASGANVLTF.

V usage is TRBV2 and J usage is TRBJ1-5; D not certain. Germline V lookup: CDR1 SNHLY, CDR2 FYNNEI. CDR3 length equals 13 residues. V was trimmed by 7 bases and J by 4 bases, leaving 11 bases between them. Written as DNA, the CDR3 is TGTGCCAGCAAAGGGCCGGGAAATCAGCCCCAGCATTTT. It is translated as CASKGPGNQPQHF.

V usage is TRBV9 and J usage is TRBJ1-3; 7 bases line up with TRBD1. CDR1 is SGDLS, CDR2 YYNGEE, per germline. This CDR3 region has 17 residues. With V trimmed by 1 base and J by 3 bases, 10 bases remained unmatched. This CDR3 is CASSVQLEGAFGNTIYF. The DNA for the CDR3 is TGTGCCAGCAGCGTACAATTAGAGGGGGCATTTGGAAACACCATATATTTT.

The CDR3 protein is CASRRGTDTEAFF. Written as DNA, the CDR3 is TGTGCCAGCAGACGCGGGACAGACACTGAAGCTTTCTTT. The V gene is TRBV6-5, the J gene TRBJ1-1; TRBD1 agrees at 7 bases. The CDR3 is made up of 13 amino acids. With 6 bases clipped from V and 3 bases from J, the junction kept 4 bases outside the gene matches. The germline V gene has CDR1 MNHEY and CDR2 SVGAGI.

This clone was recorded only once. V is TRBV7-3 and J is TRBJ2-7; 9 positions match TRBD1. This CDR3 spans 14 amino acids. Germline V gives CDR1 SGHTA, CDR2 FQGTGA. Germline trimming cut 5 bases from V and 4 bases from J; bases unmatched to any gene: 6. The DNA of the CDR3 is TGTGCCAGCAGCAGGGCACAGGGGGCTTACGAGCAGTACTTC. Its protein is CASSRAQGAYEQYF.

The chain joins TRBV12-3 or TRBV12-4 to TRBJ2-5; unclear D gene. The CDR3 is made up of 13 amino acids. Trimming removed 7 bases from V and 1 base from J, with 10 bases in between. CDR3 loop: CASTKASQETQYF. CDR3 bases: TGTGCCAGCACCAAAGCGAGCCAAGAGACCCAGTACTTC.

A few counts support this clone. The chain uses TRBV7-2 and TRBJ1-3; possible D gene TRBD1, 5 bases. The CDR3 runs to 14 residues. V was trimmed by 2 bases and J by 4 bases, leaving 9 bases between them. CDR1 SGHTA and CDR2 FQGNSA come from the germline V gene. CDR3 bases: TGTGCCAGCAGCTTAAGTGGACACGGAAACACCATATATTTT. Its protein is CASSLSGHGNTIYF. The full variable domain, rest sourced from reference TRBV7-2 and TRBJ1-3, is GAGVSQSPSNKVTEKGKDVELRCDPISGHTALYWYRQSLGQGLEFLIYFQGNSAPDKSGLPSDRFSAERTGGSVSTLTIQRTQQEDSAVYLCASSLSGHGNTIYFGEGSWLTVV.

The chain uses TRBV5-1 and TRBJ1-2; no firm D call. Looked up from germline, CDR1 is SGHRS and CDR2 is YFSETQ. Trimming removed 0 bases from V and 4 bases from J, with 16 bases in between. The CDR3 contains 16 residues. This CDR3 is CASSLGAQSSGYGYTF. CDR3 DNA: TGCGCCAGCAGCTTGGGTGCACAAAGCAGCGGCTATGGCTACACCTTC.

This chain links TRBV20-1 with TRBJ1-6; D is undetermined. The CDR3 extends over 12 amino acids. The V end lost 3 bases, the J end lost 11 bases, and 11 bases lay between the germline ends. Germline V lookup: CDR1 DFQATT, CDR2 SNEGSKA (reference sequence). CDR3 protein: CSASPPVAPLHF. CDR3 bases: TGCAGTGCTAGTCCTCCGGTTGCACCCCTCCACTTT.

This clone was seen a single time. J is TRBJ2-2 and V is TRBV30; weak D call: TRBD2 (6 bases). The CDR3 is made up of 13 amino acids. Looked up from germline, CDR1 is GTSNPN and CDR2 is SVGIG (reference sequence). The V gene lost 0 bases and the J gene lost 5 bases, with 7 bases spanning the gap. Here the CDR3 DNA reads TGTGCCTGGAGTGTCCGGGAGACCGGGGAGCTGTTTTTT. Residues: CAWSVRETGELFF.

This clone was detected only once. The chain carries TRBV28 and TRBJ1-5; D possibly corresponds to TRBD1 (5 bases). The CDR3 runs 14 residues. V gave up 3 bases and J gave up 4 bases, with 10 bases separating them. From germline, CDR1 is MDHEN and CDR2 SYDVKM. CDR3 bases: TGTGCCAGCAGTTTGGGAGGGGCTAATCAGCCCCAGCATTTT. Its translation is CASSLGGANQPQHF.

J is TRBJ2-2 and V is TRBV20-1; TRBD1 matches at 9 bases. Germline V gives CDR1 DFQATT, CDR2 SNEGSKA (reference sequence). The CDR3 consists of 16 residues. V shed 3 bases and J 1 base; nucleotides not matched to a gene: 6. The CDR3 region is CSASHLGQGNTGELFF. CDR3 DNA sequence: TGCAGTGCTAGTCACCTGGGACAGGGGAACACCGGGGAGCTGTTTTTT.

The chain is built from TRBV20-1 and TRBJ2-5; D is possibly TRBD1 (5 bases). Between the trimmed V and J ends, which lost 6 bases and 5 bases, there was a span of 10 bases. This CDR3 spans 11 amino acids. Germline CDR1 reads DFQATT; CDR2 reads SNEGSKA (reference sequence). CDR3 DNA: TGCAGTGCCAAGGCAGGGGAGACCCAGTACTTC. Protein product: CSAKAGETQYF.

This chain joins TRBV9 and TRBJ2-7, with a weak D call TRBD1 (6 bases). This CDR3 region has 12 residues. Germline V CDR1 and CDR2: SGDLS, YYNGEE. Between the trimmed V and J ends, which lost 7 bases and 3 bases, there was a span of 11 bases. CDR3 amino acids: CASGRTDYEQYF. CDR3 coding DNA: TGTGCCAGCGGACGGACAGACTACGAGCAGTACTTC.

The CDR3 spells CASSPRDREFEQYF. Here the CDR3 DNA reads TGTGCCAGCAGCCCTAGGGACAGGGAGTTCGAGCAGTACTTC. The chain employs TRBV5-8 and TRBJ2-7, with TRBD1 identical over 9 bases. The germline CDR1 and CDR2 sequences are SGHTS and YDEGEE. J was trimmed by 6 bases and V by 4 bases; bases with no gene match: 8. This CDR3 is 14 amino acids long.

This clone was recorded only once. CDR3 coding DNA: TGTGCCAGCAGTCACGGGAGGCCTTTCTACGAGCAGTACTTC. It yields the protein CASSHGRPFYEQYF. The chain has TRBV7-9 and TRBJ2-7; TRBD2 aligns across 7 bases. Looked up from germline, CDR1 is SEHNR and CDR2 is FQNEAQ (reference sequence). V lost 6 bases and J lost 3; bases outside the gene matches: 8. The CDR3 consists of 14 residues.

The chain links TRBV11-3 to TRBJ1-1; TRBD1 agrees at 8 bases. The V and J ends lost 5 bases and 1 base, in that order; junction bases with no gene match: 9. The CDR3 consists of 16 residues. Germline CDR1 reads SGHNT; CDR2 reads YENEEA. DNA for the CDR3: TGTGCCAGCAGCGCTAGGACAGGGAAGGGGAACACTGAAGCTTTCTTT. Protein: CASSARTGKGNTEAFF.

The chain recombines TRBV12-3 or TRBV12-4 with TRBJ2-7; D is unresolved. V was trimmed by 6 bases and J by 2 bases, leaving 11 bases between them. This CDR3 has 13 residues. The CDR3 reads CASRAGNPYEQYF. Here the CDR3 DNA reads TGTGCCAGCAGGGCAGGAAACCCCTACGAGCAGTACTTC.

The rearrangement uses TRBV19 and TRBJ2-1; TRBD1 matches at 7 bases. The V gene end was trimmed by 1 base and the J gene end by 1 base; junction bases not matched to a gene: 1. Per the germline V gene, CDR1 is LNHDA and CDR2 is SQIVND (reference sequence). The CDR3 has 15 amino acids. The CDR3 DNA is TGTGCCAGTAGTATAGGGGGACAGTCCTACAATGAGCAGTTCTTC. This gives the protein CASSIGGQSYNEQFF. The full variable domain, its missing parts supplied by reference TRBV19 and TRBJ2-1, is DGGITQSPKYLFRKEGQNVTLSCEQNLNHDAMYWYRQDPGQGLRLIYYSQIVNDFQKGDIAEGYSVSREKKESFPLTVTSAQKNPTAFYLCASSIGGQSYNEQFFGPGTRLTVL.

The chain links TRBV4-2 to TRBJ1-1; 8 bases align to TRBD1. CDR1 is LGHNA and CDR2 is YNFKEQ in the germline V gene. The CDR3 sequence is 19 residues long. The ends lost 1 base at V and 1 base at J; junction bases unmatched: 14. CDR3 sequence (DNA): TGTGCCAGCAGCCAAGTCAACCTTGGACAGGGAGGGTGGAACACTGAAGCTTTCTTT. Amino acid sequence: CASSQVNLGQGGWNTEAFF.

The chain carries TRBV3-1 (or the pseudogene TRBV3-2) and TRBJ2-1; 11 bases fit TRBD2. The CDR3 has 18 amino acids. Germline V gene data show CDR1 as LGHDT and CDR2 as YNNKEL (reference sequence). The junction had 10 bases not matched to a gene; V was cut back by 0 bases and J by 6 bases. The CDR3 reads CASSQDPPTSGRINEQFF. The CDR3 region has the DNA TGTGCCAGCAGCCAAGATCCCCCAACTAGCGGGAGAATCAATGAGCAGTTCTTC.

Only one count was recorded for this clone. This chain links TRBV5-1 with TRBJ2-5; 14 bases line up with TRBD2. The CDR3 extends over 17 amino acids. V lost 0 bases and J lost 4; bases outside the gene matches: 5. Germline V gene sequence: CDR1 SGHRS, CDR2 YFSETQ. The DNA for the CDR3 is TGCGCCAGCAGCTTGGCTGGGACTAGCGGGAGCAGAGAGACCCAGTACTTC. The encoded protein is CASSLAGTSGSRETQYF.